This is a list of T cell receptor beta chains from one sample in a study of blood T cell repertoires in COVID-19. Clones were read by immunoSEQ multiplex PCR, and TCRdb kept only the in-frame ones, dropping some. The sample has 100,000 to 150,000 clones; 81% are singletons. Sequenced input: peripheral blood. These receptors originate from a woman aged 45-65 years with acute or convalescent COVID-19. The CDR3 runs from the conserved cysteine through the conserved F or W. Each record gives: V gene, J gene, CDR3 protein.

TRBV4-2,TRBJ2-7,CASSLEVAGSYEQYF
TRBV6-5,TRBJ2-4,CASTTGVHIQYF
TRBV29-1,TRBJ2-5,CSDRGLGGLAQYF
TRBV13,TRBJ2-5,CASSIQGVVGKETQYF
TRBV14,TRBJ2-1,CASSQDPSDSYNEQFF
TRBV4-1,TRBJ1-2,CASRIETVNLDGYTF
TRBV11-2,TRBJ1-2,CASSLDRVGGRSGYTF
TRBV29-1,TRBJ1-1,CSGRPIPGTGSTAEAFF
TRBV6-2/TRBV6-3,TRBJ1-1,CASSYGLQYAEAFF
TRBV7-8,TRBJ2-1,CASSPMLAYNEQFF
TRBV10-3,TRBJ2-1,CAISESNSGYNEQFF
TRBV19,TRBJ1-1,CASIGRGWNTEAFF
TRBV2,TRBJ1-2,CASGTIGQGGEAPYGYTF
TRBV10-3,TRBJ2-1,CAIRQGAYNEQFF
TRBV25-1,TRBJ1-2,CASSAGQGHGYTF
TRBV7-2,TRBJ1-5,CASSPRTGNNQPQHF
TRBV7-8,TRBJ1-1,CASSLVAVRNTEAFF
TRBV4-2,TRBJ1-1,CASSQEGFGVGAEAFF
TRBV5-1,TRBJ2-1,CASSLGVSGAYNEQFF
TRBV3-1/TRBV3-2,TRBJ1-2,CASSRGQGNYGYTF
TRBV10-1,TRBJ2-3,CASSPSGSRGDTQYF
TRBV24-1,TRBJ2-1,CATSDVTSPEQFF
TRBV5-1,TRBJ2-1,CASSVRAGGPEQFF
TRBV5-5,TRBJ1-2,CASSFDLQGIGGYTF
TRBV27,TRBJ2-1,CASSLFTSGGSEQFF
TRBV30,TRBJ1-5,CAWRDPGVSQPQHF
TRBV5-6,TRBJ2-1,CASSRDGGIYNEQFF
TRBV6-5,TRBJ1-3,CASSFLQGSGNTIYF
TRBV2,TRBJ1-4,CASSEAHSEKLFF
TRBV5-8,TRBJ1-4,CASSLGRGATNEKLFF
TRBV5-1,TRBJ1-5,CASSEQGHNNQPQHF
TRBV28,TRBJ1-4,CASRPGTENEKLFF
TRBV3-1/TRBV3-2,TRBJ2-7,CASRMWQARSYEQYF
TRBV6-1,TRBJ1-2,CASSPGNYGYTF
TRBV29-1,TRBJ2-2,CSVGQLALGELFF
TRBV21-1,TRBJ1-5,CASLNRSPFQPQHF
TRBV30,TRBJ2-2,CAWRRERVTGELFF
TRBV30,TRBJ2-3,CAWTRPEGTDTQYF
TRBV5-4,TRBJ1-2,CASSSRAGYGYTF
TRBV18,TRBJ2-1,CASSSASGGTSYNEQFF
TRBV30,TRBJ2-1,CAWDPPGLNNEQFF
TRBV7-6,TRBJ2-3,CASSPSHSVRTQYF
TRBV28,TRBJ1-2,CASKSNNYGYTF
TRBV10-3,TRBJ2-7,CAISEGQYEQYF
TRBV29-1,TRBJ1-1,CSILGGVGSTEAFF
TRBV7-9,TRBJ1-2,CASSSGQNYGYTF